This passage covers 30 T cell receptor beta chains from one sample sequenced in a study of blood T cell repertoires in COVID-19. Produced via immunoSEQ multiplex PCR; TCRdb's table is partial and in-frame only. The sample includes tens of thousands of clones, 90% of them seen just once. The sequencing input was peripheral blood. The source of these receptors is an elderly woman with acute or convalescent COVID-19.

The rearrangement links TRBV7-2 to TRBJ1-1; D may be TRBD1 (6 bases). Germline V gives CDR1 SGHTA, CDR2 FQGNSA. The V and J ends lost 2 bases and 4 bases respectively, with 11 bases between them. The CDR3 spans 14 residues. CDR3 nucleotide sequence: TGTGCCAGCAGCTTACAGGGGATAGGCACTGAAGCTTTCTTT. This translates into CASSLQGIGTEAFF.

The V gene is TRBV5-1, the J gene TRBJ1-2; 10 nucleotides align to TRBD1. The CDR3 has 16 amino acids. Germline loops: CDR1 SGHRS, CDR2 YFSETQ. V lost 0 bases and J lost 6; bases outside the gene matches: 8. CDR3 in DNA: TGCGCCAGCAGCTTGGACCCGGGACAGGGGCCTAATGGCTACACCTTC. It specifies CASSLDPGQGPNGYTF.

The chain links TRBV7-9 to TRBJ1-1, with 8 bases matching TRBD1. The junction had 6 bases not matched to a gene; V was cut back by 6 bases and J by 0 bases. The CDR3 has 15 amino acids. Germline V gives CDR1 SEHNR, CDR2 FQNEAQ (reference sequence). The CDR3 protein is CASRLTTGVNTEAFF. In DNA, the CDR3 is TGTGCCAGCAGACTAACGACAGGGGTGAACACTGAAGCTTTCTTT.

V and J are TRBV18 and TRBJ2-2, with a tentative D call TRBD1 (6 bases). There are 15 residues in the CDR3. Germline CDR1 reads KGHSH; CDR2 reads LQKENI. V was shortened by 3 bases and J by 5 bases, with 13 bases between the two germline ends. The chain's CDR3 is CASSPLQGETGELFF. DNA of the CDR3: TGTGCCAGCTCACCCTTACAGGGAGAGACCGGGGAGCTGTTTTTT.

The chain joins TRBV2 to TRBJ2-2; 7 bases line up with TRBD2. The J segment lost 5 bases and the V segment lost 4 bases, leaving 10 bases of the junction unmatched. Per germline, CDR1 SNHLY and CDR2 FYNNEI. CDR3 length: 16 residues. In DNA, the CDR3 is TGTGCCAGCAGTGCCCGCGGACTAGGAGGGACCGGGGAGCTGTTTTTT. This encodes CASSARGLGGTGELFF.

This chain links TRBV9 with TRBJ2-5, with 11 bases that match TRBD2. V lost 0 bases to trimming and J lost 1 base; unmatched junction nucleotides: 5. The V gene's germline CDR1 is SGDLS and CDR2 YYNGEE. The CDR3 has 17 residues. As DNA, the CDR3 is TGTGCCAGCAGCGTAGAGTTTGGACTAGCGGGCCAAGAGACCCAGTACTTC. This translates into CASSVEFGLAGQETQYF.

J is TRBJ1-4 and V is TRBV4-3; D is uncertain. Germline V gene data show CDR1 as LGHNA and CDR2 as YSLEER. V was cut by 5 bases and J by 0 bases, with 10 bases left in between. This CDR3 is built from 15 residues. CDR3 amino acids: CASSTAGSTNEKLFF. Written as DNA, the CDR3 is TGCGCCAGCAGCACTGCAGGATCAACTAATGAAAAACTGTTTTTT.

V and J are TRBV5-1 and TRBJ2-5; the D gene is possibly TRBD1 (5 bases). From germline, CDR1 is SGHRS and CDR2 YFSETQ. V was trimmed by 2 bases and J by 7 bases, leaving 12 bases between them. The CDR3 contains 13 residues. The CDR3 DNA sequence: TGCGCCAGCAGCTTTACAGGATTTGGGACCCAGTACTTC. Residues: CASSFTGFGTQYF.

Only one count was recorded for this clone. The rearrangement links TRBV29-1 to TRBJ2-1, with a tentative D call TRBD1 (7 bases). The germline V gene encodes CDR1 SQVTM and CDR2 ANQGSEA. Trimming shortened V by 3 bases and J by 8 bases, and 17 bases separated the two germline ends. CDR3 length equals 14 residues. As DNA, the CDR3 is TGCAGCGTTGAGAGGGGAGGAGGGGGCTATGAGCAGTTCTTC. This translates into CSVERGGGGYEQFF.

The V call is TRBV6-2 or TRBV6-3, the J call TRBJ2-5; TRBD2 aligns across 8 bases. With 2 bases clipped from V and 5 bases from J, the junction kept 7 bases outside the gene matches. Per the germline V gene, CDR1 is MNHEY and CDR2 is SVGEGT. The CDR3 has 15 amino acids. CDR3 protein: CASSYERGLMETQYF. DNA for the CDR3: TGTGCCAGCAGTTACGAGCGGGGGTTAATGGAGACCCAGTACTTC.

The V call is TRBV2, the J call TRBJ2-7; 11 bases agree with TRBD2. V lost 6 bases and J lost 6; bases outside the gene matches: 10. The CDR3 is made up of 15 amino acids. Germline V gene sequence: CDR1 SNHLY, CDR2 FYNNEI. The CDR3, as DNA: TGTGCCAGCAGACGAAGGCTAGCGGGAGGATCCGAGCAGTACTTC. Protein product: CASRRRLAGGSEQYF.

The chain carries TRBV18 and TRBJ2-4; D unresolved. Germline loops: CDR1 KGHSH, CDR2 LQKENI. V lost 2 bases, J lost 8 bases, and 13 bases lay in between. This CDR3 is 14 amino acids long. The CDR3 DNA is TGTGCCAGCTCACCAGGATTAGGCGGTGACATTCAGTACTTC. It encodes CASSPGLGGDIQYF. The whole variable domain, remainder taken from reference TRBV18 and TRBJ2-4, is NAGVMQNPRHLVRRRGQEARLRCSPMKGHSHVYWYRQLPEEGLKFMVYLQKENIIDESGMPKERFSAEFPKEGPSILRIQQVVRGDSAAYFCASSPGLGGDIQYFGAGTRLSVL.

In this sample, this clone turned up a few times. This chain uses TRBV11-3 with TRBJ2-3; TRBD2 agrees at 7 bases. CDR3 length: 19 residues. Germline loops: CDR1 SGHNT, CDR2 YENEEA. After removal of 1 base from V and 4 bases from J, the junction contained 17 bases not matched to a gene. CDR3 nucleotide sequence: TGTGCCAGCAGCTTAGGTTTTCTTTCTGCGGGAGAAGAGTCAGATACGCAGTATTTT. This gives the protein CASSLGFLSAGEESDTQYF.

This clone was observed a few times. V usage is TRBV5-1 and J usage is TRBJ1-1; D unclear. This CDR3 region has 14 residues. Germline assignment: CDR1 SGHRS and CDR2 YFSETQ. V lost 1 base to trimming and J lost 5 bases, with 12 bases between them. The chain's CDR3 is CASSLLGGRTEAFF. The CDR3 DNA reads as TGCGCCAGCAGCTTGCTTGGAGGTAGGACTGAAGCTTTCTTT. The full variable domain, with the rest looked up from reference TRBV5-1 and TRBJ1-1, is KAGVTQTPRYLIKTRGQQVTLSCSPISGHRSVSWYQQTPGQGLQFLFEYFSETQRNKGNFPGRFSGRQFSNSRSEMNVSTLELGDSALYLCASSLLGGRTEAFFGQGTRLTVV.

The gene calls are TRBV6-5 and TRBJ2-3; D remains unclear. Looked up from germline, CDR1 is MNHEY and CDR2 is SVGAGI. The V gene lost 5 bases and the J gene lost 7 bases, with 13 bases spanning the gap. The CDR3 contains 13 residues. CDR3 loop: CASSNTPTNTQYF. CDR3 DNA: TGTGCCAGCAGTAATACCCCTACCAATACGCAGTATTTT.

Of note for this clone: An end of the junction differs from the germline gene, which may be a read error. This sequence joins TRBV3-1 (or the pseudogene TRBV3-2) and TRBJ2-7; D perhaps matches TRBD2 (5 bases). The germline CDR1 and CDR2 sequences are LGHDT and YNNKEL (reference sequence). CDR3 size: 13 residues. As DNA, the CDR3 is TGTGCCAGCAGCCAAGGGAGAGGGAAGAGAGTCGACTTC. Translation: CASSQGRGKRVDF.

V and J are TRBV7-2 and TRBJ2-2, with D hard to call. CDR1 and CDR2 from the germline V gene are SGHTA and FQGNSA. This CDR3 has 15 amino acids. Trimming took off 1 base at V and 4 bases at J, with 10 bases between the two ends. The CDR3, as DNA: TGTGCCAGCAGCTTAGTCGCAGACTTCACCGGGGAGCTGTTTTTT. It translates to CASSLVADFTGELFF.

This CDR3 reads CASSTPSGRAKWTKNIQYF. CDR3 nucleotide sequence: TGTGCCAGTAGTACCCCTAGCGGGAGGGCCAAATGGACCAAAAACATTCAGTACTTC. V and J are TRBV19 and TRBJ2-4, with 12 bases fitting TRBD2. Germline CDR1 LNHDA, CDR2 SQIVND (reference sequence). Trimming at V came to 4 bases and at J to 2 bases, leaving 12 bases not matched to a gene. This CDR3 spans 19 amino acids.

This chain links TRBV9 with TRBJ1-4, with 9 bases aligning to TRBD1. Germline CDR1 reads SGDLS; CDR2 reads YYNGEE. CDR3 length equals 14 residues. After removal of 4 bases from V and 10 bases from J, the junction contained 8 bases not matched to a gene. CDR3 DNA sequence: TGTGCCAGCAGCCTCCGGACAGGGGACGGAAAACTGTTTTTT. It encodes CASSLRTGDGKLFF.

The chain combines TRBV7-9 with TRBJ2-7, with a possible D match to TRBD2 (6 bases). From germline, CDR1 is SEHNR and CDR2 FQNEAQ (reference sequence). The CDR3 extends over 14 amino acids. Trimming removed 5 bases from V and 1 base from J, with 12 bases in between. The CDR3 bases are TGTGCCAGCAGCCCCTTGGGGACTTCCTACGAGCAGTACTTC. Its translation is CASSPLGTSYEQYF.

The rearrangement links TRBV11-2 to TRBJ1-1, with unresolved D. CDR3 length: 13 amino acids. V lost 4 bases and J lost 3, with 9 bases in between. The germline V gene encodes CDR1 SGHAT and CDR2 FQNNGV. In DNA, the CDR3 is TGTGCCAGCAGCTCTAGACGGGACACTGAAGCTTTCTTT. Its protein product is CASSSRRDTEAFF. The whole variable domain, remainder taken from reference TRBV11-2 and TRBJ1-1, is EAGVAQSPRYKIIEKRQSVAFWCNPISGHATLYWYQQILGQGPKLLIQFQNNGVVDDSQLPKDRFSAERLKGVDSTLKIQPAKLEDSAVYLCASSSRRDTEAFFGQGTRLTVV.

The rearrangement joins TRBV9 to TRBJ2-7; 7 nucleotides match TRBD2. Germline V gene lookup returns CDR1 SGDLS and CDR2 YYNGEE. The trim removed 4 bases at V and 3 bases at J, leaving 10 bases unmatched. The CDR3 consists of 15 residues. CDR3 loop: CASSPEGGSVYEQYF. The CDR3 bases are TGTGCCAGCAGCCCCGAGGGCGGGAGCGTCTACGAGCAGTACTTC.

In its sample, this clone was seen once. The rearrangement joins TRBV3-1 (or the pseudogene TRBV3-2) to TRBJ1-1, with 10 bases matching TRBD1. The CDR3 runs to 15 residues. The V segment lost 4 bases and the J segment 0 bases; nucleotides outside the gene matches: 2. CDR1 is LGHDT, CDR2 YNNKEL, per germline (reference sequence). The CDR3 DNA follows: TGTGCCAGCAGCCGGGACAGGGGTATGAACACTGAAGCTTTCTTT. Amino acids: CASSRDRGMNTEAFF.

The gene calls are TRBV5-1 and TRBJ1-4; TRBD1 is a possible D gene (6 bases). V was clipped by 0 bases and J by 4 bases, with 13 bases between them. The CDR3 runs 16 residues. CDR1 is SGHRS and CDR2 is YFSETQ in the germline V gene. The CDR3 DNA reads TGCGCCAGCAGCTTGGGAAGGACAGATTTTAATGAAAAACTGTTTTTT. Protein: CASSLGRTDFNEKLFF.

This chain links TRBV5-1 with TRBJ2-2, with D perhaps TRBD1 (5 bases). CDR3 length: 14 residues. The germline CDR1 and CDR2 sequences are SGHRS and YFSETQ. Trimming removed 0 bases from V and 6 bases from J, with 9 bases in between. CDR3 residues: CASSLGGEAGELFF. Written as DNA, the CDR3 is TGCGCCAGCAGCTTGGGGGGCGAGGCCGGGGAGCTGTTTTTT. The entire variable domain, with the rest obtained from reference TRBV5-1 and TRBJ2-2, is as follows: KAGVTQTPRYLIKTRGQQVTLSCSPISGHRSVSWYQQTPGQGLQFLFEYFSETQRNKGNFPGRFSGRQFSNSRSEMNVSTLELGDSALYLCASSLGGEAGELFFGEGSRLTVL.

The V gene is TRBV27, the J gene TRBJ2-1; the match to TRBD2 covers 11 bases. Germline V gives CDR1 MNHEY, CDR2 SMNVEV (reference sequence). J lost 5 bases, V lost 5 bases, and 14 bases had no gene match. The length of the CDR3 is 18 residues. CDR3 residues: CASSLLALGLAGDNEQFF. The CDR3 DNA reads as TGTGCCAGCAGTCTGCTTGCCCTCGGACTAGCGGGCGACAATGAGCAGTTCTTC.

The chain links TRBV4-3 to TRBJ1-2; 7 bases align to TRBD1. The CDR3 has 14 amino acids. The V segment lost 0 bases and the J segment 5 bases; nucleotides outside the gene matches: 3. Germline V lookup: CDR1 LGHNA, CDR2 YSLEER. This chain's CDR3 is CASSQEPRGYGYTF. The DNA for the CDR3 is TGCGCCAGCAGCCAAGAACCCAGGGGGTATGGCTACACCTTC.

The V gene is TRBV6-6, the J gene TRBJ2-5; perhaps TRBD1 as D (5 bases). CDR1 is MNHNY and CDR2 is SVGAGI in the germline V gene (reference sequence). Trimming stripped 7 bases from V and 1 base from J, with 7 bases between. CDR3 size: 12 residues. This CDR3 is CASKQGQETQYF. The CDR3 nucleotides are TGTGCCAGCAAGCAGGGCCAAGAGACCCAGTACTTC.

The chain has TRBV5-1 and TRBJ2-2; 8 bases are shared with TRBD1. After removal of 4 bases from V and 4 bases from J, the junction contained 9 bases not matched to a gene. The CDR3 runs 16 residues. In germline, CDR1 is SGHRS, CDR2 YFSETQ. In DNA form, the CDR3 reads TGCGCCAGCAGCCCAAGGACAGGGCCTGGCACCGGGGAGCTGTTTTTT. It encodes CASSPRTGPGTGELFF.

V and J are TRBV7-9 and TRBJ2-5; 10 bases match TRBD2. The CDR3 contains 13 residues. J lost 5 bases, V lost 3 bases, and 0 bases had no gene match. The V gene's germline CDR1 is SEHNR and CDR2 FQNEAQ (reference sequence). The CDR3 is CASSFSGGETQYF. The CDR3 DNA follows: TGTGCCAGCAGCTTTAGCGGGGGGGAGACCCAGTACTTC.